The 9 T cell receptor beta chains below all came from one sample that was sequenced in a study of shared clonotypes between healthy human individuals. Sequenced by immunoSEQ multiplex PCR; TCRdb stores in-frame clones only, minus some. Seen here are hundreds of thousands of clones, about 74% observed once, and the top ten hold more than 1.5%. Sequencing used memory CD4+ T cells sorted from blood. The subset was: CD45RA-negative fraction. These receptors all come from a woman aged 30 to 39 in good health.

The gene calls are TRBV28 and TRBJ2-1; perhaps TRBD2 as D (5 bases). CDR1 is MDHEN and CDR2 is SYDVKM in the germline V gene. Deletions cut 8 bases from V and 6 bases from J, with 11 bases between. This CDR3 spans 12 amino acids. The CDR3 loop reads CASGGLFNEQFF. As DNA, the CDR3 is TGTGCCAGCGGCGGGCTTTTCAATGAGCAGTTCTTC.

Here the CDR3 DNA reads TGTGCCAGCAGCTTAGTAGAAAATCAGCCCCAGCATTTT. This sequence encodes CASSLVENQPQHF. The gene calls are TRBV7-2 and TRBJ1-5, with unresolved D. This CDR3 region has 13 residues. Trimming pared 1 base from V and 4 bases from J, leaving 5 bases between. CDR1 and CDR2 from the germline V gene are SGHTA and FQGNSA.

V gene TRBV18 combines with J gene TRBJ1-1; a weak D match, TRBD1 (5 bases). Trimming stripped 0 bases from V and 0 bases from J, with 17 bases between. Germline V gene lookup returns CDR1 KGHSH and CDR2 LQKENI. CDR3 length: 18 amino acids. CDR3 residues: CASSPPTRYGGVNTEAFF. The CDR3 DNA sequence: TGTGCCAGCTCACCACCTACGAGGTACGGAGGGGTGAACACTGAAGCTTTCTTT.

Regarding this clone: A junction end diverges from the germline sequence, so it may reflect a read error. J is TRBJ1-2 and V is TRBV6-4, with D maybe TRBD1 (5 bases). In germline, CDR1 is MRHNA, CDR2 SNTAGT. The CDR3 covers 16 residues. The CDR3 region has the DNA TGTGCCAGCAGCGACTCCGTCGGACAAGCTAACTATGGCTACACCTTC. This translates into CASSDSVGQANYGYTF.

Details on this clone: This CDR3 is also generated by other DNA sequences in the sample. This chain joins TRBV28 and TRBJ2-3, with unresolved D. Germline V lookup: CDR1 MDHEN, CDR2 SYDVKM. V shed 4 bases and J shed 3 bases, with 2 bases lying between them. This CDR3 region has 11 residues. CDR3 nucleotide sequence: TGTGCCAGCAGTTCAACAGATACGCAGTATTTT. Translated: CASSSTDTQYF.

J is TRBJ2-2 and V is TRBV7-3; 8 bases are shared with TRBD2. The trim removed 5 bases at V and 3 bases at J, leaving 5 bases unmatched. CDR3 length equals 15 residues. CDR1 and CDR2 (germline): SGHTA, FQGTGA. The CDR3 is CASSRQAGDTGELFF. The CDR3 DNA follows: TGTGCCAGCAGCAGGCAAGCGGGAGACACCGGGGAGCTGTTTTTT.

The gene calls are TRBV15 and TRBJ2-2, with D possibly being TRBD1 (6 bases). V was pared by 0 bases and J by 4 bases, with 6 bases between. The CDR3 contains 14 residues. CDR1 and CDR2 (germline): LNHNV, YYDKDF (reference sequence). CDR3 nucleotide sequence: TGTGCCACCAGCAGAGACAGGGGCACCGGGGAGCTGTTTTTT. This translates into CATSRDRGTGELFF.

The count of this clone is one. The rearrangement joins TRBV28 to TRBJ1-4; D possibly corresponds to TRBD1 (6 bases). The germline V gene has CDR1 MDHEN and CDR2 SYDVKM. The CDR3 length is 16 residues. Trimming left V 7 bases short and J 0 bases short, with 15 bases between. The CDR3 DNA follows: TGTGCCAGCACCCGAACAGGGCTAGCAACTAATGAAAAACTGTTTTTT. Translated: CASTRTGLATNEKLFF.

A few counts support this clone. The chain couples TRBV2 to TRBJ1-3; the D is unclear. Trimming stripped 4 bases from V and 4 bases from J, with 11 bases between. There are 14 residues in the CDR3. Germline lookup yields CDR1 SNHLY and CDR2 FYNNEI. The CDR3 loop reads CASSVEGTGNTIYF. The CDR3 DNA follows: TGTGCCAGCAGTGTGGAGGGTACAGGAAACACCATATATTTT. Based on the CDR3 plus reference TRBV2 and TRBJ1-3, the full variable domain is EPEVTQTPSHQVTQMGQEVILRCVPISNHLYFYWYRQILGQKVEFLVSFYNNEISEKSEIFDDQFSVERPDGSNFTLKIRSTKLEDSAMYFCASSVEGTGNTIYFGEGSWLTVV.